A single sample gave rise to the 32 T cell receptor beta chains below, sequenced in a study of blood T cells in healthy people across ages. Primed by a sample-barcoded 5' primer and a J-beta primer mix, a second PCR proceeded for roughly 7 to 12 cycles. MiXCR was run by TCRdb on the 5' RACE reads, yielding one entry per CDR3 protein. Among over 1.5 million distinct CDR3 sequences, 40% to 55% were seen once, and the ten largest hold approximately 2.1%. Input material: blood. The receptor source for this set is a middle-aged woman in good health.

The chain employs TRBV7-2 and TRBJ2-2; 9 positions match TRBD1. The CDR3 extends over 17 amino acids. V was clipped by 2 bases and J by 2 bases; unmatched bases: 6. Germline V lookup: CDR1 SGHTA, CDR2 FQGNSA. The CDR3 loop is CASSLSRGQGNTGELFF. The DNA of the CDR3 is TGTGCCAGCAGCTTAAGTCGGGGACAGGGCAACACCGGGGAGCTGTTTTTT. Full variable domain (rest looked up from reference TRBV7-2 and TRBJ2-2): GAGVSQSPSNKVTEKGKDVELRCDPISGHTALYWYRQSLGQGLEFLIYFQGNSAPDKSGLPSDRFSAERTGGSVSTLTIQRTQQEDSAVYLCASSLSRGQGNTGELFFGEGSRLTVL.

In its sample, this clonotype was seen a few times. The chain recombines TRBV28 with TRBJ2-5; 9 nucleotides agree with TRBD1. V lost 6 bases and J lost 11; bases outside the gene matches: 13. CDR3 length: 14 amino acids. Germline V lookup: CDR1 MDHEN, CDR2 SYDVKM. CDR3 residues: CASSSPGQGGEQYF. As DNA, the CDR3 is TGTGCCAGCAGCTCACCGGGACAGGGTGGGGAGCAGTACTTC.

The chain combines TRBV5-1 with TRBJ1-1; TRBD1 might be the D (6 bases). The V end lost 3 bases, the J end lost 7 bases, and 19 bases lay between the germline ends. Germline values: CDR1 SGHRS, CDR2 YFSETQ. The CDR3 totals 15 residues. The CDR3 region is CASSSPRGGVGEAFF. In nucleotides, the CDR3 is TGCGCCAGCAGCTCGCCGAGGGGGGGGGTTGGTGAAGCTTTCTTT.

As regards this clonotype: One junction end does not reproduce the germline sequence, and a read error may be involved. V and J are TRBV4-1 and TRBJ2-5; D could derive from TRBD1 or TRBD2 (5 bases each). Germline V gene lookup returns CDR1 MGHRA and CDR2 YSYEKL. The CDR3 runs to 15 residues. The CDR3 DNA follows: TGCGCCGGCAGCCTTGGGGACCCTCGGCAAGAGACCCAGTACTTC. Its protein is CAGSLGDPRQETQYF.

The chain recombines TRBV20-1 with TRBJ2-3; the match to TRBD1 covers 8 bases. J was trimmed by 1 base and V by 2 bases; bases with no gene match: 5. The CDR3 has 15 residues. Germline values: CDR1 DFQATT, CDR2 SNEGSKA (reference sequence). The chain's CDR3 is CSARRGTGGTDTQYF. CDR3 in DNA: TGCAGTGCTAGACGCGGGACAGGAGGCACAGATACGCAGTATTTT.

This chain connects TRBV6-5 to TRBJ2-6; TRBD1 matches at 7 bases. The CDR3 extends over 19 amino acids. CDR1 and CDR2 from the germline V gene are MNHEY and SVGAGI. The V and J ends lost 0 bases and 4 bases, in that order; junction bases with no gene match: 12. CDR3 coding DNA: TGTGCCAGCAGTTACTCCAATCCGGGACAGTTATTAGGGGCCAACGTCCTGACTTTC. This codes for CASSYSNPGQLLGANVLTF.

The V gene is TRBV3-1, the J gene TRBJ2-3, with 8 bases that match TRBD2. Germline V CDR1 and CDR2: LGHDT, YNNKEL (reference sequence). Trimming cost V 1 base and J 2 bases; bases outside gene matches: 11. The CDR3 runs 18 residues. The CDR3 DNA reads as TGTGCCAGCAGCCAAGTTAACCGGGGGGGTTATAACACAGATACGCAGTATTTT. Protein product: CASSQVNRGGYNTDTQYF.

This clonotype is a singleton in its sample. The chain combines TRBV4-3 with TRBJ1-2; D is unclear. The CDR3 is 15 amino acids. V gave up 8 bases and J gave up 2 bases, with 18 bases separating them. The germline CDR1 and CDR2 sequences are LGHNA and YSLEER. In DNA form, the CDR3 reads TGCGCCAGCTCGAAGGGCTTTTTTTCAAACTATGGCTACACCTTC. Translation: CASSKGFFSNYGYTF.

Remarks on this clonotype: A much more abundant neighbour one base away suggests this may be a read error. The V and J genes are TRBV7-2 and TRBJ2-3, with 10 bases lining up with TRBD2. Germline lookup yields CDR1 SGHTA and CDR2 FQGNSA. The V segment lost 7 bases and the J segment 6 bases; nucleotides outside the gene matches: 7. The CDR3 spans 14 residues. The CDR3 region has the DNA TGTGCCAGCATCCAAAGCGGGAGGGGGGATACGCAGTATTTT. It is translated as CASIQSGRGDTQYF. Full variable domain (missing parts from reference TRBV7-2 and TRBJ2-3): GAGVSQSPSNKVTEKGKDVELRCDPISGHTALYWYRQSLGQGLEFLIYFQGNSAPDKSGLPSDRFSAERTGGSVSTLTIQRTQQEDSAVYLCASIQSGRGDTQYFGPGTRLTVL.

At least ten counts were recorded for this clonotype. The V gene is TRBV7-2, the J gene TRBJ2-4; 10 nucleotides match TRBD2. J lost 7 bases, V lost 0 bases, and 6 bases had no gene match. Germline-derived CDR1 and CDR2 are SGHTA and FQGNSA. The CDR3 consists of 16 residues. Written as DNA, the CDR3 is TGTGCCAGCAGCTTAGCCGTAGCGGGGGGTTCGAACATTCAGTACTTC. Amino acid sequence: CASSLAVAGGSNIQYF.

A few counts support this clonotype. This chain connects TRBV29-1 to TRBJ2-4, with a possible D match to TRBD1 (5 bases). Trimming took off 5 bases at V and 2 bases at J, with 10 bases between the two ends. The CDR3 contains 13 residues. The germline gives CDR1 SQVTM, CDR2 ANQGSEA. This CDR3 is CSVHPGPKNIQYF. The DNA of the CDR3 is TGCAGCGTTCACCCAGGGCCCAAAAACATTCAGTACTTC.

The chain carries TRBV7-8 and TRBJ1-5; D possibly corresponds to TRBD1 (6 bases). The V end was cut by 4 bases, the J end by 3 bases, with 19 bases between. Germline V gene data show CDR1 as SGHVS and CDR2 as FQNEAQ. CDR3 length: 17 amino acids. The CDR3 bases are TGTGCCAGCAGCTCGGTACAGGGTAGGGGTTACAATCAGCCCCAGCATTTT. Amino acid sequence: CASSSVQGRGYNQPQHF.

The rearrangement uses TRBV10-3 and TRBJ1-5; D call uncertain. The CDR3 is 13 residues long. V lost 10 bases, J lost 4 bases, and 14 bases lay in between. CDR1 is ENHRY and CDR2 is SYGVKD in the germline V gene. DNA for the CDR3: TGTGCCACCAAGGATTCTCCTAATCAGCCCCAGCATTTT. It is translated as CATKDSPNQPQHF.

CDR3 DNA: TGTGCCACCTCTGGGACTGACTATAATTCACCCCTCCACTTT. This translates into CATSGTDYNSPLHF. The genes are TRBV15 and TRBJ1-6; D possibly corresponds to TRBD1 (5 bases). This CDR3 has 14 residues. Germline assignment: CDR1 LNHNV and CDR2 YYDKDF (reference sequence). V gave up 8 bases and J gave up 3 bases, with 11 bases separating them.

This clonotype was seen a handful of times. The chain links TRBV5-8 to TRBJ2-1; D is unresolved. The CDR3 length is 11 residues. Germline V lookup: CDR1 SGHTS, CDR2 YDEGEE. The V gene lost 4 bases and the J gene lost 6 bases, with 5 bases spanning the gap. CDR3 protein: CASSRTNEQFF. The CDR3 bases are TGTGCCAGCAGCCGTACCAATGAGCAGTTCTTC.

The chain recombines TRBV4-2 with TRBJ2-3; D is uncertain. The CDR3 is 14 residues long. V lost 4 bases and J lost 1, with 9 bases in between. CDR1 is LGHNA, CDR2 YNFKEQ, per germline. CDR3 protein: CASSPRHGTDTQYF. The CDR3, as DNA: TGTGCCAGCAGCCCGAGACACGGCACAGATACGCAGTATTTT.

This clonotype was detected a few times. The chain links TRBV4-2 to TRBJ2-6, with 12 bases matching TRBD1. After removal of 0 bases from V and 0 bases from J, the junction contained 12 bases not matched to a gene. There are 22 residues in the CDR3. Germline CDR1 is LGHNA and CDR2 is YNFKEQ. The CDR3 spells CASSQDMAGTGGLLSGANVLTF. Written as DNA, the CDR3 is TGTGCCAGCAGCCAAGATATGGCCGGGACAGGGGGCCTCCTCTCTGGGGCCAACGTCCTGACTTTC.

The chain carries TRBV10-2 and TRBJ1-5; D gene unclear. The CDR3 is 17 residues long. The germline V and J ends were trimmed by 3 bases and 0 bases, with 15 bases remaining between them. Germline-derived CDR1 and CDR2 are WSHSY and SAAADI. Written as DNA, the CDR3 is TGCGCCAGCAGTGAAGCCAGGATCCCCTATAGCAATCAGCCCCAGCATTTT. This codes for CASSEARIPYSNQPQHF.

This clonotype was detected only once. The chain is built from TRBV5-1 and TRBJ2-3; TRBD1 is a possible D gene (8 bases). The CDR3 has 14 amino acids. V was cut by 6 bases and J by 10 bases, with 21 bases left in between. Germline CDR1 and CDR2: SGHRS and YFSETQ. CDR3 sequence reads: CASTSETGEGAQYF. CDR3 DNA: TGCGCCAGCACTTCAGAGACAGGGGAGGGAGCGCAGTATTTT.

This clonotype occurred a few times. The CDR3 sequence is CAIGQAGLQETQYF. CDR3 nucleotide sequence: TGTGCCATCGGACAGGCCGGACTTCAAGAGACCCAGTACTTC. The rearrangement joins TRBV10-3 to TRBJ2-5; TRBD1 matches at 7 bases. With V trimmed by 8 bases and J by 2 bases, 8 bases remained unmatched. The CDR3 has 14 amino acids. The germline V gene has CDR1 ENHRY and CDR2 SYGVKD.

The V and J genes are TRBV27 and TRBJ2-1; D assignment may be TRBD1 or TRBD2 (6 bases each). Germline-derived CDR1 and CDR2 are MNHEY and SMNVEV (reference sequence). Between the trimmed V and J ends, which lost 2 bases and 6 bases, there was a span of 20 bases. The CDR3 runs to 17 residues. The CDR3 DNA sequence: TGTGCCAGCAGTTTAATATCCGGCTGGGGGGCTGGCAATGAGCAGTTCTTC. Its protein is CASSLISGWGAGNEQFF.

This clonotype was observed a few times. The CDR3 nucleotides read TGTGCCAGCAGTTCGACCCCCGCGGCGGACAATGAGCAGTTCTTC. Its protein product is CASSSTPAADNEQFF. This sequence joins TRBV4-2 and TRBJ2-1; no clear D gene. The germline gives CDR1 LGHNA, CDR2 YNFKEQ. CDR3 size: 15 residues. Trimming removed 6 bases from V and 5 bases from J, with 17 bases in between.

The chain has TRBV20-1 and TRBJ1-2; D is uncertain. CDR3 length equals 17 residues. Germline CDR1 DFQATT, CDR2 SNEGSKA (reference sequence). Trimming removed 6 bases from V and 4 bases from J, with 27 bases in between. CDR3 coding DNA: TGCAGTGCCACCGAGCAGGTTCCTAAACGGGTCGGCTATGGCTACACCTTC. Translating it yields CSATEQVPKRVGYGYTF.

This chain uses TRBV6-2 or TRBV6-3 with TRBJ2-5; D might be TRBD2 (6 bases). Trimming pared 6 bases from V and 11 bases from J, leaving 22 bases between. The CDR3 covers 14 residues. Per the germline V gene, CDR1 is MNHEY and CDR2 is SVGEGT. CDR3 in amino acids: CASRGGEVSNEQYF. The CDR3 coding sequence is TGTGCCAGCAGAGGCGGGGAGGTAAGCAATGAGCAGTACTTC.

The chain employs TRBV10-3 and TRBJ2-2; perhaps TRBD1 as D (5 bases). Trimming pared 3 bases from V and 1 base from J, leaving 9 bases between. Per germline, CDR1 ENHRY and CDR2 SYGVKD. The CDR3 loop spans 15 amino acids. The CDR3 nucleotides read TGTGCCATCAGTGATGGTAGGGGGAACACCGGGGAGCTGTTTTTT. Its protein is CAISDGRGNTGELFF.

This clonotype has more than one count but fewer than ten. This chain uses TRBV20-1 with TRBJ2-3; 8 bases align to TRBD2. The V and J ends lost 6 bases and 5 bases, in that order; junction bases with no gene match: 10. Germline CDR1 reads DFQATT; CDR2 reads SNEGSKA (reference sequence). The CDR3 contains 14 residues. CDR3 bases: TGCAGTGCCCTGGGGCTAGCGGGTCTAGATACGCAGTATTTT. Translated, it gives CSALGLAGLDTQYF.

This CDR3 is CASSELETDKLNTEAFF. The CDR3 region has the DNA TGCGCCAGCAGTGAGTTGGAAACGGACAAACTGAACACTGAAGCTTTCTTT. This chain links TRBV10-1 with TRBJ1-1; the D gene is possibly TRBD1 (5 bases). V gave up 1 base and J gave up 0 bases, with 15 bases separating them. CDR1 and CDR2 from the germline V gene are WNHNN and SYGVQD (reference sequence). The CDR3 spans 17 residues.

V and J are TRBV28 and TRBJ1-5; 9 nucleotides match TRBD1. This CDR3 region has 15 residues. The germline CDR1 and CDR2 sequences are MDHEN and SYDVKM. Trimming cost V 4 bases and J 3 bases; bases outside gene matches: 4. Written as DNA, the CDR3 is TGTGCCAGCAGTTCACGGGACAGGGACAATCAGCCCCAGCATTTT. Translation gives CASSSRDRDNQPQHF.

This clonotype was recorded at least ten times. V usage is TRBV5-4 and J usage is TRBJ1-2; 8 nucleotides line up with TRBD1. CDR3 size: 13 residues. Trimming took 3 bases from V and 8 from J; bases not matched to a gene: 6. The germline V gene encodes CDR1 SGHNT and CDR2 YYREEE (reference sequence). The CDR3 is CASSSRTGIGYTF. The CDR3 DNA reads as TGTGCCAGCAGCTCTCGGACAGGGATAGGCTACACCTTC.

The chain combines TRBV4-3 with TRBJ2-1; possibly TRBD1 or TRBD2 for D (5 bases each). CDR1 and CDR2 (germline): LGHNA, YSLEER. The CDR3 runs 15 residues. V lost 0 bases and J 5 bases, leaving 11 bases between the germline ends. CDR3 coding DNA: TGCGCCAGCAGCCAAGATAGGGACCCCGACAATGAGCAGTTCTTC. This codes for CASSQDRDPDNEQFF.

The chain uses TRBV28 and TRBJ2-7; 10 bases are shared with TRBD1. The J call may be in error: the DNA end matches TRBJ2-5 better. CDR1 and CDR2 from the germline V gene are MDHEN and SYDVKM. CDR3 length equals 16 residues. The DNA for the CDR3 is TGTGCCAGCAGTTTCCTCCCCGGGACAGGGGTCGAGACCCAGTACTTC. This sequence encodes CASSFLPGTGVETQYF.

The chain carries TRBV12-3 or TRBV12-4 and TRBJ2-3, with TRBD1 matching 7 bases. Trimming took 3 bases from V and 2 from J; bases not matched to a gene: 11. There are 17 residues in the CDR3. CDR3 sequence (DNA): TGTGCCAGCAGTTTGTATCGAACAGGGGTCCACACAGATACGCAGTATTTT. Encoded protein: CASSLYRTGVHTDTQYF.